This TCR beta chain was sequenced during a study of PD-L1 blockade in urothelial cancer. Study-level findings and limits: Below-median pretreatment blood TCR clonality predicted better survival.

A remark on this clone: What it binds is not known.

Germline V CDR1 and CDR2: MGHRA, YSYEKL. The CDR3 length is 17 residues. Deletions cut 2 bases from V and 5 bases from J, with 19 bases between. Urothelial carcinoma affected the patients, and it was locally advanced or metastatic. Synthetic TCR analog templates were added to each PCR reaction. Data came from immunoSEQ multiplex PCR; TCRdb stores just in-frame clones and leaves some out. The table shows under 50,000 clones, with approximately 92% occurring only once. V gene TRBV4-1 combines with J gene TRBJ2-1; D is unclear. The receptor comes from a man in his 70s with urothelial cancer. Source: PBMCs, taken around atezolizumab (anti-PD-L1) treatment. The CDR3 sequence: CASSQTSRRVLNNEQFF. The CDR3 DNA reads TGCGCCAGCAGCCAAACTTCCCGTAGAGTCCTCAACAATGAGCAGTTCTTC.